Shown below are 10 T cell receptor beta chains from a single sample sequenced in a study of graft-versus-host responses after intestinal transplantation. TCRdb keeps only in-frame clones here, not all; method: immunoSEQ multiplex PCR. This table has roughly 28,000 clones, roughly nine tenths appearing once. The specimen was PBMCs, collected about 420 days after intestinal transplantation. The receptors come from a human patient who received an intestinal transplant, so some T cells may come from the graft donor.

The CDR3 bases are TGTGCCAGCAGTCTATCCGGGACAGAGAACACTGAAGCTTTCTTT. Translating it yields CASSLSGTENTEAFF. The J gene is TRBJ1-1, the V gene TRBV14, with 7 positions matching TRBD1. Germline V gene data show CDR1 as SGHDN and CDR2 as FVKESK. Trimming took 6 bases from V and 1 from J; bases not matched to a gene: 8. This CDR3 contains 15 residues. Looking up the rest from reference TRBV14 and TRBJ1-1 gives the full variable domain: EAGVTQFPSHSVIEKGQTVTLRCDPISGHDNLYWYRRVMGKEIKFLLHFVKESKQDESGMPNNRFLAERTGGTYSTLKVQPAELEDSGVYFCASSLSGTENTEAFFGQGTRLTVV.

This chain links TRBV28 with TRBJ1-6, with a weak D call TRBD1 (6 bases). Germline-derived CDR1 and CDR2 are MDHEN and SYDVKM. CDR3 length: 18 residues. V shed 5 bases and J shed 6 bases, with 23 bases lying between them. DNA for the CDR3: TGTGCCAGCAGTCCCGCGGGGGGCGCGGAGTTTCGTAATTCACCCCTCCACTTT. It encodes CASSPAGGAEFRNSPLHF.

This chain links TRBV19 with TRBJ1-2; 7 bases map to TRBD1. Germline values: CDR1 LNHDA, CDR2 SQIVND (reference sequence). Trimming cost V 2 bases and J 6 bases; bases outside gene matches: 12. The CDR3 has 16 amino acids. CDR3 sequence: CASSITARGPRDGYTF. As DNA, the CDR3 is TGTGCCAGTAGTATAACTGCGAGGGGGCCAAGAGATGGCTACACCTTC.

The chain combines TRBV7-8 with TRBJ2-7; 9 bases match TRBD2. Germline V gene data show CDR1 as SGHVS and CDR2 as FQNEAQ. There are 17 residues in the CDR3. With 2 bases clipped from V and 1 base from J, the junction kept 9 bases outside the gene matches. The CDR3 region has the DNA TGTGCCAGCAGCTTACGACCGCCGGGACTAGCTTCCTACGAGCAGTACTTC. Its protein is CASSLRPPGLASYEQYF. Complete variable domain (other parts from reference TRBV7-8 and TRBJ2-7): GAGVSQSPRYKVAKRGQDVALRCDPISGHVSLFWYQQALGQGPEFLTYFQNEAQLDKSGLPSDRFFAERPEGSVSTLKIQRTQQEDSAVYLCASSLRPPGLASYEQYFGPGTRLTVT.

J is TRBJ2-7 and V is TRBV7-2; TRBD1 matches 9 bases. Germline CDR1 reads SGHTA; CDR2 reads FQGNSA. The CDR3 is 13 amino acids. Trimming took 5 bases from V and 3 from J; bases not matched to a gene: 2. The CDR3 region has the DNA TGTGCCAGCAGCCCGACAGGGGGCTACGAGCAGTACTTC. The encoded protein is CASSPTGGYEQYF.

The chain links TRBV15 to TRBJ1-5, with D hard to call. CDR1 LNHNV and CDR2 YYDKDF come from the germline V gene (reference sequence). Trimming stripped 3 bases from V and 4 bases from J, with 13 bases between. The CDR3 extends over 15 amino acids. The CDR3 DNA is TGTGCCACCAGCAGCCTCCCAAGTGTTAATCAGCCCCAGCATTTT. Translating gives CATSSLPSVNQPQHF.

This sequence joins TRBV7-9 and TRBJ1-1; TRBD1 aligns across 7 bases. V dropped 5 bases and J dropped 1; count of bases not matched to a gene: 10. Germline CDR1 SEHNR, CDR2 FQNEAQ (reference sequence). The CDR3 covers 16 residues. CDR3 sequence (DNA): TGTGCCAGCAGCCCCCCCCTACAGGGGCCGAACACTGAAGCTTTCTTT. Encoded protein: CASSPPLQGPNTEAFF.

V and J are TRBV30 and TRBJ1-1, with TRBD1 matching 8 bases. There are 13 residues in the CDR3. The J segment lost 4 bases and the V segment lost 3 bases, leaving 4 bases of the junction unmatched. Germline lookup yields CDR1 GTSNPN and CDR2 SVGIG (reference sequence). This CDR3 is CAWSADRGTEAFF. CDR3 in DNA: TGTGCCTGGAGCGCCGACAGGGGCACTGAAGCTTTCTTT. Based on the CDR3 plus reference TRBV30 and TRBJ1-1, the full variable domain is SQTIHQWPATLVQPVGSPLSLECTVEGTSNPNLYWYRQAAGRGLQLLFYSVGIGQISSEVPQNLSASRPQDRQFILSSKKLLLSDSGFYLCAWSADRGTEAFFGQGTRLTVV.

The sample holds one count of this clone. This sequence joins TRBV13 and TRBJ1-2; maybe TRBD1 (6 bases). The V and J ends lost 0 bases and 7 bases respectively, with 9 bases between them. CDR3 length: 13 amino acids. Germline V gene lookup returns CDR1 PRHDT and CDR2 FYEKMQ (reference sequence). The CDR3 loop is CASSLGGARGYTF. The CDR3 bases are TGTGCCAGCAGCTTAGGGGGGGCACGTGGCTACACCTTC.

V gene TRBV4-3 combines with J gene TRBJ1-4; D not certain. Per the germline V gene, CDR1 is LGHNA and CDR2 is YSLEER. The CDR3 covers 15 residues. V shed 3 bases and J shed 7 bases, with 15 bases lying between them. The CDR3 loop is CASSQETMDSEKLFF. In nucleotides, the CDR3 is TGCGCCAGCAGCCAGGAGACGATGGATAGTGAAAAACTGTTTTTT.